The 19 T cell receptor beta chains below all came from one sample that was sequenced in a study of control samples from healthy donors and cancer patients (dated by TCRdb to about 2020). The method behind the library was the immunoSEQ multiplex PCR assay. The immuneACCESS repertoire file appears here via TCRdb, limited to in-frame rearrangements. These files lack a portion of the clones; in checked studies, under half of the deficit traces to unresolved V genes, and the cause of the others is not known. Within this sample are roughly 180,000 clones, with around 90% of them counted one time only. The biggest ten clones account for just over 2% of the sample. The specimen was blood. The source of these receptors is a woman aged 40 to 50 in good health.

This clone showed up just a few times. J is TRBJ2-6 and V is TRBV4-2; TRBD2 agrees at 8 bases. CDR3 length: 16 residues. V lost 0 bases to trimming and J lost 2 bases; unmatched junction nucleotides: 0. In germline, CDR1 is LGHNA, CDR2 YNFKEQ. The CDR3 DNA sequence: TGTGCCAGCAGCCAAGACGGGGGGGCTGGGGCCAACGTCCTGACTTTC. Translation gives CASSQDGGAGANVLTF.

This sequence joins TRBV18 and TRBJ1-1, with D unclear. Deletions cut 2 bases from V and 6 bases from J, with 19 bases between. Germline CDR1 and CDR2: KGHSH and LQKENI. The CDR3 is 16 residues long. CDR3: CASSPERSDMGAEAFF. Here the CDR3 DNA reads TGTGCCAGCTCACCAGAGCGTTCCGATATGGGCGCTGAAGCTTTCTTT. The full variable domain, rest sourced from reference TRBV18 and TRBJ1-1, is NAGVMQNPRHLVRRRGQEARLRCSPMKGHSHVYWYRQLPEEGLKFMVYLQKENIIDESGMPKERFSAEFPKEGPSILRIQQVVRGDSAAYFCASSPERSDMGAEAFFGQGTRLTVV.

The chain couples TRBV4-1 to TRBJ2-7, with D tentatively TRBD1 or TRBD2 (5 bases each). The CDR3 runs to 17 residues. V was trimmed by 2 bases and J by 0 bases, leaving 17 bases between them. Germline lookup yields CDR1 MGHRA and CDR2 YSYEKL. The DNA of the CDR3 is TGCGCCAGCAGCCAATCCGTGGGGACGCATAGCTCCTACGAGCAGTACTTC. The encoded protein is CASSQSVGTHSSYEQYF.

This CDR3 is CATSPTRGLIGGYTF. Here the CDR3 DNA reads TGTGCCACCAGCCCAACCAGGGGGCTTATAGGGGGCTACACCTTC. The V and J genes are TRBV24-1 and TRBJ1-2; TRBD1 agrees at 8 bases. V dropped 7 bases and J dropped 8; count of bases not matched to a gene: 14. Germline lookup yields CDR1 KGHDR and CDR2 SFDVKD. The CDR3 is 15 residues long.

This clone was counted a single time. This CDR3 is CASSFLAGVWGEQFF. The CDR3 nucleotides read TGTGCCAGCAGCTTTCTGGCGGGGGTATGGGGTGAGCAGTTCTTC. V usage is TRBV5-6 and J usage is TRBJ2-1; TRBD2 matches 7 bases. This CDR3 is built from 15 residues. V was pared by 2 bases and J by 9 bases, with 11 bases of the junction left unmatched. CDR1 and CDR2 from the germline V gene are SGHDT and YYEEEE. Full variable domain (outside the CDR3, taken from reference TRBV5-6 and TRBJ2-1): DAGVTQSPTHLIKTRGQQVTLRCSPKSGHDTVSWYQQALGQGPQFIFQYYEEEERQRGNFPDRFSGHQFPNYSSELNVNALLLGDSALYLCASSFLAGVWGEQFFGPGTRLTVL.

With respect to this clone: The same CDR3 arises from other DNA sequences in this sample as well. CDR3 region: CASSYGGEGTEAFF. CDR3 nucleotides: TGTGCCAGCAGTTACGGAGGGGAGGGCACTGAAGCTTTCTTT. This chain links TRBV6-5 with TRBJ1-1, with TRBD1 as a possible D gene (5 bases). Trimming took off 2 bases at V and 4 bases at J, with 11 bases between the two ends. Per the germline V gene, CDR1 is MNHEY and CDR2 is SVGAGI. The CDR3 consists of 14 residues.

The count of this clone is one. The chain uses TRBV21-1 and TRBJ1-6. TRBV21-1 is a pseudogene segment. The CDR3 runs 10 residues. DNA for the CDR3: TGTGCCAGCAGCAAAGAGAGAGGGGCTTTT. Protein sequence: CASSKERGAF.

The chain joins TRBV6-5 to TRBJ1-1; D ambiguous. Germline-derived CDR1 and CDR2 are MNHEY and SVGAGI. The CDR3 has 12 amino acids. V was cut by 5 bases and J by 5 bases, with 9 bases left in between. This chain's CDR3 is CASSLRGTEAFF. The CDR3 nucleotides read TGTGCCAGCAGTCTACGAGGGACTGAAGCTTTCTTT.

DNA of the CDR3: TGTGCCACCAGGGGGAGGACCTACAATGAGCAGTTCTTC. Translation gives CATRGRTYNEQFF. This chain links TRBV19 with TRBJ2-1; weak D call: TRBD1 (7 bases). V was clipped by 10 bases and J by 2 bases, with 12 bases between them. The CDR3 has 13 amino acids. Germline V gene sequence: CDR1 LNHDA, CDR2 SQIVND (reference sequence).

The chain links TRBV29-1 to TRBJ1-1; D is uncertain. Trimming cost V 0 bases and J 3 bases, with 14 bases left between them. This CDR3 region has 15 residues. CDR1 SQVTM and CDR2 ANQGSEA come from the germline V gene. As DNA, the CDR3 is TGCAGCGTTGAAGAGGTAGTGCCTGGGGACACTGAAGCTTTCTTT. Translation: CSVEEVVPGDTEAFF.

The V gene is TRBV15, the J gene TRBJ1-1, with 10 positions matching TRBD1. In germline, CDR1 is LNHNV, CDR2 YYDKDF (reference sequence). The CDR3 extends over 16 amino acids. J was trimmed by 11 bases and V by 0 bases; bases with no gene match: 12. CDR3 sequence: CATSRDVTGGAGWAFF. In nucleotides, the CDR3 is TGTGCCACCAGCAGAGATGTGACAGGGGGCGCAGGCTGGGCTTTCTTT.

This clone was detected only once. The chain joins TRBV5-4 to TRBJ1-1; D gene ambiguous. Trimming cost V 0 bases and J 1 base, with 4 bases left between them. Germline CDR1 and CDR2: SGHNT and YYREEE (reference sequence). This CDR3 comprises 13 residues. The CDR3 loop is CASSLVANTEAFF. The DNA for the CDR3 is TGTGCCAGCAGCTTGGTGGCGAACACTGAAGCTTTCTTT.

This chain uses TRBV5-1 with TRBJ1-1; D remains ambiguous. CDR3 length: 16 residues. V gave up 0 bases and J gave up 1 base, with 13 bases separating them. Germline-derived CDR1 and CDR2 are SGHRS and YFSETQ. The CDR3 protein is CASSLVAPDPNTEAFF. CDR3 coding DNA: TGCGCCAGCAGCTTGGTCGCCCCAGACCCGAACACTGAAGCTTTCTTT.

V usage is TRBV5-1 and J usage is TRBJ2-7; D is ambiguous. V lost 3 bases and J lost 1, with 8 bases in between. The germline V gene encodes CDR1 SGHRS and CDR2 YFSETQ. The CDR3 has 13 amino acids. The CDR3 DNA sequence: TGCGCCAGCAGCTCTGGCAGGTCCTACGAGCAGTACTTC. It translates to CASSSGRSYEQYF.

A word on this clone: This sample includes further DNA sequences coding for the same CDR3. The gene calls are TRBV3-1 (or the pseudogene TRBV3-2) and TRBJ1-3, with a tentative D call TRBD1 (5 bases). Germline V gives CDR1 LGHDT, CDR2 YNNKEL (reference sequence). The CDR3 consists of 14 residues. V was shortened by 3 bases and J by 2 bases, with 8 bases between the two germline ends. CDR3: CASSQGGPGNTIYF. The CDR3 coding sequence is TGTGCCAGCAGCCAGGGGGGACCTGGAAACACCATATATTTT.

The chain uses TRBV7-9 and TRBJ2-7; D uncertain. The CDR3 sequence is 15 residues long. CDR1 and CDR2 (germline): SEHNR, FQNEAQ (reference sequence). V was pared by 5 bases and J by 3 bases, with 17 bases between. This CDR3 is CASSRTELTLYEQYF. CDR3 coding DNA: TGTGCCAGCAGCCGGACCGAGTTAACCCTCTACGAGCAGTACTTC.

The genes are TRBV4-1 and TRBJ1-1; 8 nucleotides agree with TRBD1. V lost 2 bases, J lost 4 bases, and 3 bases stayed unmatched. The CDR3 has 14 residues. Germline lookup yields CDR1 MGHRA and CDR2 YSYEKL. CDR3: CASSQSGQGTEAFF. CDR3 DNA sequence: TGCGCCAGCAGCCAAAGCGGACAGGGCACTGAAGCTTTCTTT.

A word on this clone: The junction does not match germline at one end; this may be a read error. The CDR3 reads CSVGTTGGLSF. The CDR3 DNA is TGCAGCGTTGGGACGACAGGTGGTCTCTCCTTC. J is TRBJ1-2 and V is TRBV29-1, with D perhaps TRBD1 (6 bases). In germline, CDR1 is SQVTM, CDR2 ANQGSEA. CDR3 length equals 11 residues.

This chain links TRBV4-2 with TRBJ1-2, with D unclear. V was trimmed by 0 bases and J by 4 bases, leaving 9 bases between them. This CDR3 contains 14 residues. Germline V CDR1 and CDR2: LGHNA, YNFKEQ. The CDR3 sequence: CASSQDQSFYGYTF. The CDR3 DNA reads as TGTGCCAGCAGCCAAGATCAATCATTCTATGGCTACACCTTC.